The source of this TCR beta chain is a study of blood T cell repertoires in COVID-19 (TCRdb year 2020). Background on the whole study: Samples covering the acute and convalescent phases of COVID-19 were provided by collaborators in the United States, Italy and Spain. The prospective study material was composed of cDNA or gDNA derived from T cells, B-cell-depleted T cells, or PBMCs. Deeply sampled blood TCRbeta repertoires from subjects exposed to, actively infected with, or recovered from COVID-19 were included in the dataset. The repertoires were made available in a free public database intended to serve as a resource for research on the immune response to SARS-CoV-2. The samples were drawn from two sources: the first 160 participants of the ongoing ImmuneRACE study, and 1,254 subjects contributed by 6 global collaborators. The sample metadata nearly always contained a de-identified subject ID, COVID-19 status, age in years and sex. Where available, HLA class I and class II types were taken from metadata supplied by the sample provider and were not determined by assay-based typing.

Overall study outcomes, separate from this receptor: The amount of clinical and demographic metadata varied by source and participant and was provided uncurated.

TCRbeta CDR3 regions were amplified from genomic DNA using the immunoSEQ Assay, a bias-controlled multiplex PCR. As for the authors' bioinformatics: The number of nucleated cells in each sample was estimated from the amplification of reference gene primers within the assay. To quantify the absolute abundance of each unique TCRbeta CDR3 rearrangement, sequence reads were collapsed and filtered. Productive Simpson clonality was computed per sample as the square root of Simpson's diversity index over productive rearrangements. This immuneACCESS table, as held by TCRdb, lists in-frame sequences with V and J called but not all clones. Of the missing ones, under half trace to an unresolved V gene in checked studies; the others have no known cause. V, J and clone size reflect that table, while D and trimming were determined from the DNA. The table for this sample lists approximately 10,000 clones; roughly four fifths of them were counted only once. Roughly 30% of the sample belongs to the ten largest clones.

The CDR1 and CDR2 encoded by the germline V gene are MDHEN and SYDVKM. The CDR3 spans 15 residues, from the cysteine through the phenylalanine. Only CDR3 DNA remains: 45 bases, in frame from the first base. Deletion took 3 bases off V and 1 base off J, with a span of 9 bases between the germline ends. Note on this clone: The specificity of this receptor is unknown. No much larger clone is present one base from it, and per-base qualities are unavailable.

The collaborating institutions used their own protocols to collect whole blood in K2EDTA tubes. For TCRbeta analysis, collaborators shipped samples in one of three forms: frozen whole blood, isolated PBMCs, or DNA extracted from either of those sample types. The chain was built from TRBV28 and TRBJ2-2, with the D gene not clear enough to name. The clonotype was recovered from a man in his fifties or sixties with active COVID-19. Sequenced material: peripheral blood. The CDR3 reads as follows: CASSFPYKNTGELFF. Read as DNA, the sequence is TGTGCCAGCAGTTTCCCCTATAAGAACACCGGGGAGCTGTTTTTT.